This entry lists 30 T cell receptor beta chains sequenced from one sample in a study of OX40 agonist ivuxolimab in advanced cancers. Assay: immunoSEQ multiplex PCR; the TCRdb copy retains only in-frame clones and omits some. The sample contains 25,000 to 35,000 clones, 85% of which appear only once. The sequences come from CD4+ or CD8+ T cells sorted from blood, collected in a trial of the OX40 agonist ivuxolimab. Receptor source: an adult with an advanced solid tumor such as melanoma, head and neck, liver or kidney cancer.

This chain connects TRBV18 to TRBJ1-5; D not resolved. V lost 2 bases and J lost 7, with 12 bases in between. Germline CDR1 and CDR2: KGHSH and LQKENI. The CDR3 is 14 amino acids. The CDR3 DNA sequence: TGTGCCAGCTCACCAGAGGAACTGGGACAGCCCCAGCATTTT. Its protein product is CASSPEELGQPQHF. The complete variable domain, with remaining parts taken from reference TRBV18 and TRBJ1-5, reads NAGVMQNPRHLVRRRGQEARLRCSPMKGHSHVYWYRQLPEEGLKFMVYLQKENIIDESGMPKERFSAEFPKEGPSILRIQQVVRGDSAAYFCASSPEELGQPQHFGDGTRLSIL.

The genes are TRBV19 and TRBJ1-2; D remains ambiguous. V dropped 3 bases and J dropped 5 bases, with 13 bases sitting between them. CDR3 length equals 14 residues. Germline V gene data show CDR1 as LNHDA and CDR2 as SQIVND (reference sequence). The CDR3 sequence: CASSIGDSEYGYTF. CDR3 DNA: TGTGCCAGTAGTATCGGGGATTCGGAATATGGCTACACCTTC.

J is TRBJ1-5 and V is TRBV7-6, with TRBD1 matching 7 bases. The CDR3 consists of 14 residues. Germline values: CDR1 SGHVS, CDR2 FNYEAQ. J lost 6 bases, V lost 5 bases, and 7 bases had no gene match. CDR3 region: CASSPTGNGQPQHF. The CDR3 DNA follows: TGTGCCAGCAGCCCGACAGGGAACGGTCAGCCCCAGCATTTT.

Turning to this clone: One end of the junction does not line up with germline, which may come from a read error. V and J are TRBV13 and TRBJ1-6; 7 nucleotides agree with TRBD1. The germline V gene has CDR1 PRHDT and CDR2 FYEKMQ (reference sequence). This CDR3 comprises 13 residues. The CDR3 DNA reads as TGCGCCAGCAGCCAGGGACAGAATTCACCCCTCCACTTT. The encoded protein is CASSQGQNSPLHF.

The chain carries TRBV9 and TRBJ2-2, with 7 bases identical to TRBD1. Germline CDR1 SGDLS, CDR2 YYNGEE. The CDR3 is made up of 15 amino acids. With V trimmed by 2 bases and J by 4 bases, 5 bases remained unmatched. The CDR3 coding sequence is TGTGCCAGCAGCGTTAAAGGGGGCGGCACCGGGGAGCTGTTTTTT. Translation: CASSVKGGGTGELFF.

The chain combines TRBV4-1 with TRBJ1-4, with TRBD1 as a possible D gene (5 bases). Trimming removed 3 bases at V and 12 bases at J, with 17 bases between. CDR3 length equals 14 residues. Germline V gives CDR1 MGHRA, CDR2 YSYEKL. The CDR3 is CASSQTTIGGELFF. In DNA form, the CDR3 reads TGCGCCAGCAGCCAGACGACAATTGGGGGAGAACTGTTTTTT.

The CDR3 nucleotides read TGTGCCAGCAGCTGGCGGGGTGGGGGAAGTATAGAGACCCAGTACTTC. Translated, it gives CASSWRGGGSIETQYF. The V call is TRBV5-6, the J call TRBJ2-5; a possible D gene is TRBD2 (6 bases). CDR1 and CDR2 (germline): SGHDT, YYEEEE. V shed 3 bases and J shed 4 bases, with 19 bases lying between them. This CDR3 is built from 16 residues.

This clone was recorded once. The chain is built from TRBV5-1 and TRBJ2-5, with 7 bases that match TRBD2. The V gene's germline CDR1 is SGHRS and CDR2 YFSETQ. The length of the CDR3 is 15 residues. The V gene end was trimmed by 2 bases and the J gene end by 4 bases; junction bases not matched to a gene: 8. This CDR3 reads CASSLGGLAAETQYF. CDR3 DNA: TGCGCCAGCAGCTTAGGTGGTCTAGCGGCAGAGACCCAGTACTTC. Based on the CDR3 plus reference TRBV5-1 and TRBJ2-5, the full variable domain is KAGVTQTPRYLIKTRGQQVTLSCSPISGHRSVSWYQQTPGQGLQFLFEYFSETQRNKGNFPGRFSGRQFSNSRSEMNVSTLELGDSALYLCASSLGGLAAETQYFGPGTRLLVL.

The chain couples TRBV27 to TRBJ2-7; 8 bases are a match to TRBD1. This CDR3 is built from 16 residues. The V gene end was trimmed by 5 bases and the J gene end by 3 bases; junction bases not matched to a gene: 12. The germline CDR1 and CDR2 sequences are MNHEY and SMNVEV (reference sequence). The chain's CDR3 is CASSLNGQGAFYEQYF. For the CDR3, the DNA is TGTGCCAGCAGTCTTAATGGACAGGGCGCCTTCTACGAGCAGTACTTC.

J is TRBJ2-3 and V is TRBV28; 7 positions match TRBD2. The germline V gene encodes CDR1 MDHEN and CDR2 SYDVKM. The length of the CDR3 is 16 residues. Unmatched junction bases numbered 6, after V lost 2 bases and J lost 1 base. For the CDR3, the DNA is TGTGCCAGCAGTTTACGGCTTGGGGGGGGCACAGATACGCAGTATTTT. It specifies CASSLRLGGGTDTQYF.

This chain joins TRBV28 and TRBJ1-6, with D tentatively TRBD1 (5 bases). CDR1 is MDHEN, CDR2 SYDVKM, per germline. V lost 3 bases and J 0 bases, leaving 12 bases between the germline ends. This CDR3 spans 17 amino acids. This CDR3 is CASSFLRGSSYNSPLHF. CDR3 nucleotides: TGTGCCAGCAGTTTTTTAAGGGGCAGCTCCTATAATTCACCCCTCCACTTT.

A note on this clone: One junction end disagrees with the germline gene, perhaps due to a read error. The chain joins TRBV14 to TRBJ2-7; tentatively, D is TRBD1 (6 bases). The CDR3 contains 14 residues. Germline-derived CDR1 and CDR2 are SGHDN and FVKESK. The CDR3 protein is CAGSQLGTFYEQYF. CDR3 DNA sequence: TGTGCCGGCAGCCAACTGGGGACATTCTACGAGCAGTACTTC.

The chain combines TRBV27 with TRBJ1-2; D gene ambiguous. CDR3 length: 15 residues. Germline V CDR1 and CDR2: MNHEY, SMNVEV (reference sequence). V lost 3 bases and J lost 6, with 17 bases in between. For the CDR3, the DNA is TGTGCCAGCAGTTTCCGGCGAACAAGGTTGGATGGCTACACCTTC. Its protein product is CASSFRRTRLDGYTF.

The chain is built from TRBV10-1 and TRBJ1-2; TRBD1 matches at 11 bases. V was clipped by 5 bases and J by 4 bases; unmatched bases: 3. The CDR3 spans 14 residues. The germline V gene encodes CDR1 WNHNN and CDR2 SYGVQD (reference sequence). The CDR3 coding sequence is TGCGCCAGCAGTCCGGGACAGGGGGTCTATGGCTACACCTTC. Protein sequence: CASSPGQGVYGYTF.

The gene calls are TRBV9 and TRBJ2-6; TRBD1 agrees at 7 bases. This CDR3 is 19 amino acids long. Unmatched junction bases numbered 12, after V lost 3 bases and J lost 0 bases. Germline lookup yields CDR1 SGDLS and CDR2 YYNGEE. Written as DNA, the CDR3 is TGTGCCAGCAGCGCCCCGAGGGGGCTACCCCACTCTGGGGCCAACGTCCTGACTTTC. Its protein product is CASSAPRGLPHSGANVLTF. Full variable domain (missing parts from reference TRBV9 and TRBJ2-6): DSGVTQTPKHLITATGQRVTLRCSPRSGDLSVYWYQQSLDQGLQFLIQYYNGEERAKGNILERFSAQQFPDLHSELNLSSLELGDSALYFCASSAPRGLPHSGANVLTFGAGSRLTVL.

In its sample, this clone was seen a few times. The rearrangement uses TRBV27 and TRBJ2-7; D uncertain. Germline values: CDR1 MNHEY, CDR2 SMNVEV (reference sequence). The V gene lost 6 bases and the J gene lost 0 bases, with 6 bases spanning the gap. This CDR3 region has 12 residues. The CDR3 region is CASSTSSYEQYF. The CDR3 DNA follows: TGTGCCAGCAGCACAAGCTCCTACGAGCAGTACTTC.

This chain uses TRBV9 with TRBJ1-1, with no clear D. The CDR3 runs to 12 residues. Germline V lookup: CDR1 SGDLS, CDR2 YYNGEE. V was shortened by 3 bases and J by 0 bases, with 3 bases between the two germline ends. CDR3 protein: CASSGMNTEAFF. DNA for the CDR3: TGTGCCAGCAGCGGGATGAACACTGAAGCTTTCTTT.

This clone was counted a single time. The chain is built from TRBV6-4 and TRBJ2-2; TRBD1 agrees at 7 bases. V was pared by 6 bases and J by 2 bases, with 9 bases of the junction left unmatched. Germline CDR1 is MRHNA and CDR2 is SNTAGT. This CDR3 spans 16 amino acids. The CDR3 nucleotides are TGTGCCAGCAGCGCTTGGGGGACAGTAAACACCGGGGAGCTGTTTTTT. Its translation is CASSAWGTVNTGELFF.

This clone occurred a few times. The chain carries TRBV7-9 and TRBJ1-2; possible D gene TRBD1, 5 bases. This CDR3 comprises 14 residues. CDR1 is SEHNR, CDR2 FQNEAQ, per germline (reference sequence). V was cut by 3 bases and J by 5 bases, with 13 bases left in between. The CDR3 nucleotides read TGTGCCAGCAGCTTGGGGGATGGGAAGTATGGCTACACCTTC. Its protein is CASSLGDGKYGYTF.

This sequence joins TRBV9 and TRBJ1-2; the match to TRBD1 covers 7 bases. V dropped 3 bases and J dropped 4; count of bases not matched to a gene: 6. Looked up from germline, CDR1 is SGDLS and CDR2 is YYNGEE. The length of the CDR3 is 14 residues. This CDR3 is CASSEGPGGYGYTF. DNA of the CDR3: TGTGCCAGCAGCGAGGGTCCAGGGGGCTATGGCTACACCTTC. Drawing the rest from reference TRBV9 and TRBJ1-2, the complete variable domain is DSGVTQTPKHLITATGQRVTLRCSPRSGDLSVYWYQQSLDQGLQFLIQYYNGEERAKGNILERFSAQQFPDLHSELNLSSLELGDSALYFCASSEGPGGYGYTFGSGTRLTVV.

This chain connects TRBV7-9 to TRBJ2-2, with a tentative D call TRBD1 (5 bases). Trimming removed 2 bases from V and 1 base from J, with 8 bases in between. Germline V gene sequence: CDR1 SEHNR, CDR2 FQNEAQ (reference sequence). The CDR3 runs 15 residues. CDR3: CASSLRGRNTGELFF. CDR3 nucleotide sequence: TGTGCCAGCAGCTTAAGGGGCAGGAACACCGGGGAGCTGTTTTTT.

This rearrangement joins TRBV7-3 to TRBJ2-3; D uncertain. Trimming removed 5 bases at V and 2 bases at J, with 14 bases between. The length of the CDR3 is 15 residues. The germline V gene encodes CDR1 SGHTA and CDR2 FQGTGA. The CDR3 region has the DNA TGTGCCAGCAGCCTAAGTCGCTCAGACACAGATACGCAGTATTTT. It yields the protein CASSLSRSDTDTQYF.

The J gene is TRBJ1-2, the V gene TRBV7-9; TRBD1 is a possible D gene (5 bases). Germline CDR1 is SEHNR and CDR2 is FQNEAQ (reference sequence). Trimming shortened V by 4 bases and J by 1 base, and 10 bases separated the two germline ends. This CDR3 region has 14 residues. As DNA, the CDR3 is TGTGCCAGCAGCTGGGGGACTGTTAACTATGGCTACACCTTC. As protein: CASSWGTVNYGYTF. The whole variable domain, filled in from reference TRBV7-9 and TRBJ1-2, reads DTGVSQNPRHKITKRGQNVTFRCDPISEHNRLYWYRQTLGQGPEFLTYFQNEAQLEKSRLLSDRFSAERPKGSFSTLEIQRTEQGDSAMYLCASSWGTVNYGYTFGSGTRLTVV.

This CDR3 is CASSLPTNSPLHF. CDR3 DNA: TGTGCCAGCAGCTTACCTACTAATTCACCCCTCCACTTT. The chain is built from TRBV7-2 and TRBJ1-6; D is uncertain. The germline V gene encodes CDR1 SGHTA and CDR2 FQGNSA. This CDR3 contains 13 residues. V dropped 2 bases and J dropped 6 bases, with 5 bases sitting between them.

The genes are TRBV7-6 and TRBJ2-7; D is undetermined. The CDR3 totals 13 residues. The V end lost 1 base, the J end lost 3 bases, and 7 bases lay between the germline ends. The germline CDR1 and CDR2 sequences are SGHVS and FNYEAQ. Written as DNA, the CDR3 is TGTGCCAGCAGCTTAGGGTATGGCTACGAGCAGTACTTC. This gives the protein CASSLGYGYEQYF.

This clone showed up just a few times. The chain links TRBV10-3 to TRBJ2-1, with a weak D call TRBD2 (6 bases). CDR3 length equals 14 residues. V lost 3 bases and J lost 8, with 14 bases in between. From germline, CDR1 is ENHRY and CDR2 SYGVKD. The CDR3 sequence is CAISEGGLADEQFF. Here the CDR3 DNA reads TGTGCCATCAGTGAAGGAGGGCTTGCGGATGAGCAGTTCTTC.

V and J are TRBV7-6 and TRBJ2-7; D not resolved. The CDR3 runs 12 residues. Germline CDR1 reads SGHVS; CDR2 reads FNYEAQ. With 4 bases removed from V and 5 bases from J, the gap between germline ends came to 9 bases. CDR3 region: CASSSLNHEQYF. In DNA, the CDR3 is TGTGCCAGCAGCTCCCTAAACCACGAGCAGTACTTC.

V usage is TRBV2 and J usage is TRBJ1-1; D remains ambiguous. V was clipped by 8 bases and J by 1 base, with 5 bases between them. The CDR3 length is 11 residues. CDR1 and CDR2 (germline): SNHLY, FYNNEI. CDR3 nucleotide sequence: TGTGCCAGCTTTGAGAACACTGAAGCTTTCTTT. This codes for CASFENTEAFF.

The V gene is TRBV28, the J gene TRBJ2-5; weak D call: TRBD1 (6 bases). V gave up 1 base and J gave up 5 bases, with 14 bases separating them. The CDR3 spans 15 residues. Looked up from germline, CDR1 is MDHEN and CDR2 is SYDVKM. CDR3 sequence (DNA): TGTGCCAGCAGTTTATTCCCTTCTAGGGGGGAGACCCAGTACTTC. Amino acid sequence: CASSLFPSRGETQYF.

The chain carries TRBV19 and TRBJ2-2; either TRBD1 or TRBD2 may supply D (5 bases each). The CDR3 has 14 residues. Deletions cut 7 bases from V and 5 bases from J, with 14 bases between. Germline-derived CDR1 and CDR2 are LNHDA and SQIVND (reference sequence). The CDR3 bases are TGTGCCAGTACCGGGACCGTAGGTACCGGGGAGCTGTTTTTT. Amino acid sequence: CASTGTVGTGELFF.